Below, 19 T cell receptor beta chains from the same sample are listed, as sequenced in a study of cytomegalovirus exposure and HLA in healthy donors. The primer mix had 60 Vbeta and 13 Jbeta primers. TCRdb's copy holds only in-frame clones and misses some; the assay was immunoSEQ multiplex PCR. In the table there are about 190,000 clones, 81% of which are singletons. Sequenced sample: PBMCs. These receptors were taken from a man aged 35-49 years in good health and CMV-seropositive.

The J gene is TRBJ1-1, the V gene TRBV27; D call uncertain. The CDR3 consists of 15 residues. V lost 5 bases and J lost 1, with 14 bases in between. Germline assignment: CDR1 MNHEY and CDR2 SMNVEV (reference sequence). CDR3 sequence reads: CASSPAPGANTEAFF. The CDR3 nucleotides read TGTGCCAGCAGTCCTGCCCCGGGAGCGAACACTGAAGCTTTCTTT.

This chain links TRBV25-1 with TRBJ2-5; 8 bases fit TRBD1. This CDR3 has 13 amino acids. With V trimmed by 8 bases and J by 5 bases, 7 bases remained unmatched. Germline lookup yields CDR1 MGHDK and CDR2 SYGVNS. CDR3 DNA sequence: TGTGCCAGCGCTGCAGGGGGCAGGGAGACCCAGTACTTC. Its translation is CASAAGGRETQYF.

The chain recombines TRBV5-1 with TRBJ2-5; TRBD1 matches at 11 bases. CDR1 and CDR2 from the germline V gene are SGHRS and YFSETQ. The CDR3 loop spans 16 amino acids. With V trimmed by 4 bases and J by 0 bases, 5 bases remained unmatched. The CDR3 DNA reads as TGCGCCAGCAGCCCGGGGACAGGGGGGGACCAAGAGACCCAGTACTTC. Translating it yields CASSPGTGGDQETQYF.

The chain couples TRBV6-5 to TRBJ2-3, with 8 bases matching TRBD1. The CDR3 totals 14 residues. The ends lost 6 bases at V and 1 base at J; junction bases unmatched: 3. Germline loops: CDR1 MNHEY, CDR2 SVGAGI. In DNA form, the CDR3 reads TGTGCCAGCAGGGAGACAGGGGGCACAGATACGCAGTATTTT. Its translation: CASRETGGTDTQYF.

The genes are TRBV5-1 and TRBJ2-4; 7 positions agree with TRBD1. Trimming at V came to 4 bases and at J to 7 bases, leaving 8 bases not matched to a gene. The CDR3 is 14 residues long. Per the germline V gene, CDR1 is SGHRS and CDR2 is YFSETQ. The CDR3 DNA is TGCGCCAGCAGCCACAGGGGTTGGAGGAACATTCAGTACTTC. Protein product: CASSHRGWRNIQYF.

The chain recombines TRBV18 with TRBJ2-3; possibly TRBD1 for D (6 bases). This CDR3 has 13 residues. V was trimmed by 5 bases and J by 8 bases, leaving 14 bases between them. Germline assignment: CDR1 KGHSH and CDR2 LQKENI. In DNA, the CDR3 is TGTGCCAGCTCATCAGGGGACATGGGTACGCAGTATTTT. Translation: CASSSGDMGTQYF.

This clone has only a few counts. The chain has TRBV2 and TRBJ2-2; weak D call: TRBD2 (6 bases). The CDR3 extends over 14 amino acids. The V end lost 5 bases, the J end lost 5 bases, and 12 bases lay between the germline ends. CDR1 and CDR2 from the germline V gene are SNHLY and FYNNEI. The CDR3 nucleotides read TGTGCCAGCAGTCTCGGGGGTTCAACCGGGGAGCTGTTTTTT. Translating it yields CASSLGGSTGELFF.

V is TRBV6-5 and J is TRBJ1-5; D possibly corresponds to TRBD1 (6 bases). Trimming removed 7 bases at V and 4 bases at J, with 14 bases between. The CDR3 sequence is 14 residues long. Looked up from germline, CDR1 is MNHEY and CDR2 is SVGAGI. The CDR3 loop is CASKLGAGNQPQHF. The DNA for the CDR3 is TGTGCCAGCAAGCTGGGGGCAGGGAATCAGCCCCAGCATTTT.

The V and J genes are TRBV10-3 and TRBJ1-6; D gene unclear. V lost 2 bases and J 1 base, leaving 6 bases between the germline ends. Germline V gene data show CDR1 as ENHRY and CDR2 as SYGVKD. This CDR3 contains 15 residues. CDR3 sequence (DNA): TGTGCCATCAGTGAGGGAGGGTCCTATAATTCACCCCTCCACTTT. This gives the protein CAISEGGSYNSPLHF.

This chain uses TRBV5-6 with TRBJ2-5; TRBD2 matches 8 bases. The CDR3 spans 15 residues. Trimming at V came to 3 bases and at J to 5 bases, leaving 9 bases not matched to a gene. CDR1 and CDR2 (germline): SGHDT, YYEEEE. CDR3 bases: TGTGCCAGCAGCTCCCCGGGGGGGTCGGGGGAGACCCAGTACTTC. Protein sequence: CASSSPGGSGETQYF.

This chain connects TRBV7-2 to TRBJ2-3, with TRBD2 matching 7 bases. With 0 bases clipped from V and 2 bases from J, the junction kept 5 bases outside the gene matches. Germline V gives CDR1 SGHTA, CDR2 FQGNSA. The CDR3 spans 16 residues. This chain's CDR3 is CASSLAWRGNTDTQYF. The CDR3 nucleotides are TGTGCCAGCAGCTTAGCATGGCGGGGGAACACAGATACGCAGTATTTT.

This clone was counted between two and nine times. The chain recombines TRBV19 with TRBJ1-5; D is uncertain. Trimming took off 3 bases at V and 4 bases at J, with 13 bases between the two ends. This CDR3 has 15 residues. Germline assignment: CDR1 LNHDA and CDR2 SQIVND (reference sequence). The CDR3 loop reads CASSISDFGNQPQHF. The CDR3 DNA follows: TGTGCCAGTAGTATCTCGGACTTTGGTAATCAGCCCCAGCATTTT.

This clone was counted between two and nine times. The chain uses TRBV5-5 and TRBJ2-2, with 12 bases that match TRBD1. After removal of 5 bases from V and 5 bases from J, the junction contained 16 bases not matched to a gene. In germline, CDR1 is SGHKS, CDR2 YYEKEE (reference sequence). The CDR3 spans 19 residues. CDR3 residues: CASRITGTGGPRGTGELFF. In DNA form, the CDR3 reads TGTGCCAGCAGGATAACCGGGACAGGGGGCCCCCGAGGGACCGGGGAGCTGTTTTTT.

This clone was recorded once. The CDR3 sequence: CASSPNPKGTLYNEQFF. The CDR3 nucleotides read TGTGCCAGCAGTCCCAACCCCAAGGGGACACTCTACAATGAGCAGTTCTTC. The chain carries TRBV27 and TRBJ2-1; TRBD1 might be the D (6 bases). The germline V gene encodes CDR1 MNHEY and CDR2 SMNVEV (reference sequence). The V and J ends lost 5 bases and 3 bases respectively, with 20 bases between them. This CDR3 is built from 17 residues.

DNA for the CDR3: TGTGCCAGCAGTACCGGGGGGGACAAAACTTTCTTT. Protein: CASSTGGDKTFF. This chain uses TRBV6-1 with TRBJ1-1, with D possibly being TRBD1 (6 bases). V was clipped by 5 bases and J by 12 bases, with 16 bases between them. From germline, CDR1 is MNHNS and CDR2 SASEGT. This CDR3 region has 12 residues.

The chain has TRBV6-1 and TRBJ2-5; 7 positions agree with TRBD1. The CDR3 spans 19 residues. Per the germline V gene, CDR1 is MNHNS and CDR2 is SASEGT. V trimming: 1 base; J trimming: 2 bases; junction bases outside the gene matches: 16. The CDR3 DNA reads TGTGCCAGCAGTGAAGGGCGTTCTTTAGGGGGCGAGATACAAGAGACCCAGTACTTC. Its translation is CASSEGRSLGGEIQETQYF.

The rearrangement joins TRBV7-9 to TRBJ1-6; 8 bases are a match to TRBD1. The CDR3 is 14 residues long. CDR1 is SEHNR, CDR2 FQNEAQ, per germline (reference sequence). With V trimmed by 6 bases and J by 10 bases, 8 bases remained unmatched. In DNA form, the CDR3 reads TGTGCCAGCAGTCCAGGGGGCCGCGGATCACCCCTCCACTTT. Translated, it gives CASSPGGRGSPLHF.

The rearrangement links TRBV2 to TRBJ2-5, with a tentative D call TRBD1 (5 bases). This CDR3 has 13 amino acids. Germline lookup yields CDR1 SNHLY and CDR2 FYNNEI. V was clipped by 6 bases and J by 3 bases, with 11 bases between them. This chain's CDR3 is CASRVDNKETQYF. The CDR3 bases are TGTGCCAGCAGAGTGGACAATAAAGAGACCCAGTACTTC.

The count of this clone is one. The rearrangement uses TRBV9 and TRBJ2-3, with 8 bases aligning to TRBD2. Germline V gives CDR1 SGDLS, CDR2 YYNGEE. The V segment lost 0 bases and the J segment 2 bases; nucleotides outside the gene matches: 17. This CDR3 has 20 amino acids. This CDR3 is CASSVGVGPGLGVPTDTQYF. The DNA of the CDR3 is TGTGCCAGCAGCGTAGGAGTTGGTCCGGGACTAGGAGTTCCCACAGATACGCAGTATTTT.